These 2 T cell receptor beta chains were all obtained from the same sample, sequenced in a study of shared clonotypes between healthy human individuals. The repertoire was sequenced with immunoSEQ multiplex PCR; TCRdb's copy has only in-frame clones and lacks some. The table includes about 1.5 million clones, 95% to 99% detected once. The sample consisted of naive CD4+ T cells sorted from blood. Subset here: CD45RA+ positively selected. Every receptor here comes from a man aged 25 to 40 in good health.

This clone was counted only a few times. This chain links TRBV6-5 with TRBJ1-1; TRBD1 matches 8 bases. CDR3 length equals 14 residues. From germline, CDR1 is MNHEY and CDR2 SVGAGI. J was trimmed by 1 base and V by 10 bases; bases with no gene match: 8. The CDR3 DNA is TGTGCCACCGGGACAGGAAATAGGAACACTGAAGCTTTCTTT. Amino acids: CATGTGNRNTEAFF.

V is TRBV5-1 and J is TRBJ2-7; 9 bases match TRBD2. The J segment lost 0 bases and the V segment lost 7 bases, leaving 8 bases of the junction unmatched. Germline CDR1 reads SGHRS; CDR2 reads YFSETQ. The CDR3 length is 15 residues. CDR3 nucleotide sequence: TGCGCCAGCTCCCCGCGGGGGGGCAGCTCCTACGAGCAGTACTTC. The encoded protein is CASSPRGGSSYEQYF.